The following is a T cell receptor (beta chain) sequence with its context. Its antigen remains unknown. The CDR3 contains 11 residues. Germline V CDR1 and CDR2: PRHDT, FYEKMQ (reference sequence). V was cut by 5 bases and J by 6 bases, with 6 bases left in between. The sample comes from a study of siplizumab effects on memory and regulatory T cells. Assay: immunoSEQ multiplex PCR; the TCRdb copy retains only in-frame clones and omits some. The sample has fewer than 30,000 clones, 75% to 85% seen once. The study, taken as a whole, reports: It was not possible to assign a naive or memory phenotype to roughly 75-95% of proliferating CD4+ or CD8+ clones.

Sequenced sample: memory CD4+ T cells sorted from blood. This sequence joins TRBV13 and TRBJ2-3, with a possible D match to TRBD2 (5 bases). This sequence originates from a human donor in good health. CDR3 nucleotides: TGTGCCAGCAGCGGGAGCGATACGCAGTATTTT. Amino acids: CASSGSDTQYF.